The 31 T cell receptor beta chains below were found in one sample sequenced in a study of T cell responses to AZD1222 COVID-19 vaccine. Using immunoSEQ multiplex PCR, the repertoire was profiled, and TCRdb retains in-frame clones only, with some absent. Of more than 150,000 clones in the sample, 80% to 90% were seen once. Sequenced material: peripheral blood, taken on day 0 of AZD1222 vaccination. These receptors originate from an adult in good health.

In this sample, this clone turned up once. The chain uses TRBV5-1 and TRBJ1-2, with unresolved D. The ends were cut back, 2 bases at V and 4 bases at J, with 15 bases in the middle. The CDR3 has 15 amino acids. Germline V lookup: CDR1 SGHRS, CDR2 YFSETQ. The CDR3 DNA sequence: TGCGCCAGCAGCTTCGGAGGGTCCTCAGTCTATGGCTACACCTTC. Its protein product is CASSFGGSSVYGYTF.

This rearrangement joins TRBV2 to TRBJ1-2, with TRBD1 identical over 9 bases. This CDR3 has 15 amino acids. With V trimmed by 6 bases and J by 4 bases, 9 bases remained unmatched. In germline, CDR1 is SNHLY, CDR2 FYNNEI. The CDR3 DNA reads TGTGCCAGCAGAATTACAGGGGGCGCTGGCTATGGCTACACCTTC. This codes for CASRITGGAGYGYTF.

This clone was counted once. The CDR3 reads CASSRTGLLNEQYF. The CDR3 DNA reads TGTGCCAGCAGTCGGACAGGGCTTCTAAACGAGCAGTACTTC. The chain has TRBV2 and TRBJ2-7, with 8 bases that match TRBD1. The CDR3 loop spans 14 amino acids. Germline loops: CDR1 SNHLY, CDR2 FYNNEI. Trimming removed 5 bases from V and 5 bases from J; junction bases left unmatched: 8.

This chain links TRBV5-6 with TRBJ2-5, with TRBD1 matching 9 bases. V was clipped by 2 bases and J by 5 bases; unmatched bases: 7. CDR3 size: 15 residues. The germline CDR1 and CDR2 sequences are SGHDT and YYEEEE. The CDR3 loop reads CASSFGQGRWETQYF. The CDR3 DNA follows: TGTGCCAGCAGCTTTGGACAGGGGCGCTGGGAGACCCAGTACTTC.

As DNA, the CDR3 is TGTGCCAGTTACTCGGGACACTTAAACACTGAAGCTTTCTTT. This encodes CASYSGHLNTEAFF. The genes are TRBV6-5 and TRBJ1-1, with D maybe TRBD1 (6 bases). CDR3 length equals 14 residues. Germline CDR1 is MNHEY and CDR2 is SVGAGI. Trimming removed 9 bases from V and 2 bases from J, with 16 bases in between.

This chain connects TRBV28 to TRBJ2-3, with 8 bases identical to TRBD1. The CDR3 consists of 16 residues. CDR1 and CDR2 from the germline V gene are MDHEN and SYDVKM. V was pared by 3 bases and J by 1 base, with 6 bases of the junction left unmatched. CDR3 sequence (DNA): TGTGCCAGCAGTTTCCAGGGGGCGAGAGGCACAGATACGCAGTATTTT. It encodes CASSFQGARGTDTQYF.

The rearrangement links TRBV14 to TRBJ1-6; D is undetermined. CDR1 is SGHDN and CDR2 is FVKESK in the germline V gene. V was trimmed by 1 base and J by 7 bases, leaving 11 bases between them. CDR3 length equals 15 residues. The CDR3 sequence is CASSQGATANSPLHF. CDR3 in DNA: TGTGCCAGCAGCCAAGGTGCAACAGCCAATTCACCCCTCCACTTT.

V is TRBV9 and J is TRBJ2-2; either TRBD1 or TRBD2 may supply D (5 bases each). The CDR3 loop spans 17 amino acids. The V end lost 4 bases, the J end lost 0 bases, and 16 bases lay between the germline ends. Germline CDR1 reads SGDLS; CDR2 reads YYNGEE. The CDR3 sequence: CASSSARRDANTGELFF. The CDR3 DNA sequence: TGTGCCAGCAGCTCCGCTCGTCGGGACGCGAACACCGGGGAGCTGTTTTTT. The complete variable domain, with remaining parts taken from reference TRBV9 and TRBJ2-2, reads DSGVTQTPKHLITATGQRVTLRCSPRSGDLSVYWYQQSLDQGLQFLIQYYNGEERAKGNILERFSAQQFPDLHSELNLSSLELGDSALYFCASSSARRDANTGELFFGEGSRLTVL.

The chain links TRBV10-3 to TRBJ2-3; 14 bases fit TRBD2. The CDR3 length is 19 residues. Germline V lookup: CDR1 ENHRY, CDR2 SYGVKD. The V and J ends lost 0 bases and 5 bases, in that order; junction bases with no gene match: 10. This CDR3 reads CAISESLGLAGGSIDTQYF. CDR3 DNA sequence: TGTGCCATCAGTGAGTCTCTTGGACTAGCGGGGGGAAGTATAGATACGCAGTATTTT.

The V and J genes are TRBV10-3 and TRBJ2-1, with D tentatively TRBD1 or TRBD2 (5 bases each). CDR3 length: 17 residues. Germline V lookup: CDR1 ENHRY, CDR2 SYGVKD. V was cut by 0 bases and J by 3 bases, with 15 bases left in between. The CDR3: CAISESSRDHNYNEQFF. The CDR3 bases are TGTGCCATCAGTGAGTCATCCCGGGACCACAACTACAATGAGCAGTTCTTC.

This sequence joins TRBV10-3 and TRBJ1-5; D is possibly TRBD1 (5 bases). Trimming cost V 6 bases and J 4 bases, with 22 bases left between them. CDR1 ENHRY and CDR2 SYGVKD come from the germline V gene. The CDR3 totals 17 residues. CDR3 loop: CAISAMGLAGLNQPQHF. In nucleotides, the CDR3 is TGTGCCATCAGCGCTATGGGACTTGCAGGGCTGAATCAGCCCCAGCATTTT.

The chain links TRBV19 to TRBJ1-2, with D unclear. Germline CDR1 and CDR2: LNHDA and SQIVND (reference sequence). V was pared by 9 bases and J by 4 bases, with 24 bases between. The CDR3 covers 16 residues. The CDR3 loop is CASTNPRSWEGYGYTF. Written as DNA, the CDR3 is TGTGCCAGCACTAACCCCCGATCCTGGGAGGGCTATGGCTACACCTTC.

The DNA of the CDR3 is TGTGCCAGCAGCCCGATTGGGACTAGCGGGGGGCGAGAGACCCAGTACTTC. It translates to CASSPIGTSGGRETQYF. This rearrangement joins TRBV7-2 to TRBJ2-5; 15 positions match TRBD2. V lost 5 bases, J lost 4 bases, and 8 bases stayed unmatched. CDR3 length: 17 residues. Germline-derived CDR1 and CDR2 are SGHTA and FQGNSA.

The chain carries TRBV14 and TRBJ2-2; D ambiguous. The CDR3 runs 15 residues. Germline V gene lookup returns CDR1 SGHDN and CDR2 FVKESK. The V end was cut by 2 bases, the J end by 1 base, with 8 bases between. Written as DNA, the CDR3 is TGTGCCAGCAGCCAACTCGAGCAGAACACCGGGGAGCTGTTTTTT. The encoded protein is CASSQLEQNTGELFF. The full variable domain, rest sourced from reference TRBV14 and TRBJ2-2, is EAGVTQFPSHSVIEKGQTVTLRCDPISGHDNLYWYRRVMGKEIKFLLHFVKESKQDESGMPNNRFLAERTGGTYSTLKVQPAELEDSGVYFCASSQLEQNTGELFFGEGSRLTVL.

V is TRBV2 and J is TRBJ2-2; 14 positions agree with TRBD2. V shed 6 bases, J shed 4 bases, and the junction held 10 bases outside the gene matches. From germline, CDR1 is SNHLY and CDR2 FYNNEI. The CDR3 covers 18 residues. The CDR3 nucleotides read TGTGCCAGCAGAGAGAGGACTAGCGGGGGGATGAGCACCGGGGAGCTGTTTTTT. It yields the protein CASRERTSGGMSTGELFF.

Points on this clone: Other DNA variants within this sample encode the same CDR3. The V and J genes are TRBV6-1 and TRBJ1-5; D is unclear. In germline, CDR1 is MNHNS, CDR2 SASEGT. The CDR3 is 14 residues long. V gave up 1 base and J gave up 6 bases, with 10 bases separating them. The DNA of the CDR3 is TGTGCCAGCAGTGAAGGTCGGGAGGCTCAGCCCCAGCATTTT. It is translated as CASSEGREAQPQHF.

The chain carries TRBV4-2 and TRBJ2-3; 11 positions agree with TRBD2. J was trimmed by 1 base and V by 5 bases; bases with no gene match: 5. Germline CDR1 is LGHNA and CDR2 is YNFKEQ. The CDR3 is 16 residues long. This CDR3 reads CASSSVLAGGTDTQYF. CDR3 in DNA: TGTGCCAGCAGCTCCGTACTAGCGGGGGGCACAGATACGCAGTATTTT.

The V call is TRBV15, the J call TRBJ2-1; 12 nucleotides align to TRBD2. Looked up from germline, CDR1 is LNHNV and CDR2 is YYDKDF (reference sequence). The CDR3 totals 19 residues. J was trimmed by 4 bases and V by 0 bases; bases with no gene match: 10. The CDR3 DNA reads as TGTGCCACCAGCAGAGATGGGGCTAGCGGGGGGGGACCATACAATGAGCAGTTCTTC. Translation gives CATSRDGASGGGPYNEQFF.

This clone was seen just once. The rearrangement uses TRBV7-2 and TRBJ1-5; tentatively, D is TRBD1 (6 bases). Germline V gene data show CDR1 as SGHTA and CDR2 as FQGNSA. The CDR3 is 16 residues long. Trimming pared 4 bases from V and 0 bases from J, leaving 13 bases between. The CDR3 DNA is TGTGCCAGCAGCTCTACCAGGGGTCTTAGCAATCAGCCCCAGCATTTT. Encoded protein: CASSSTRGLSNQPQHF. The full variable domain, rest sourced from reference TRBV7-2 and TRBJ1-5, is GAGVSQSPSNKVTEKGKDVELRCDPISGHTALYWYRQSLGQGLEFLIYFQGNSAPDKSGLPSDRFSAERTGGSVSTLTIQRTQQEDSAVYLCASSSTRGLSNQPQHFGDGTRLSIL.

This chain links TRBV12-3 or TRBV12-4 with TRBJ2-1, with a tentative D call TRBD1 (6 bases). The CDR3 has 11 amino acids. V was pared by 2 bases and J by 10 bases, with 6 bases between. The CDR3 region is CASSLRGEQFF. In DNA form, the CDR3 reads TGTGCCAGCAGTTTAAGGGGGGAGCAGTTCTTC.

The table lists this clone with a few counts. V usage is TRBV5-1 and J usage is TRBJ1-1, with TRBD1 matching 12 bases. Per germline, CDR1 SGHRS and CDR2 YFSETQ. There are 18 residues in the CDR3. J lost 0 bases, V lost 1 base, and 7 bases had no gene match. The CDR3 spells CASSLFGTGGGVNTEAFF. DNA for the CDR3: TGCGCCAGCAGCTTGTTTGGGACAGGGGGCGGAGTGAACACTGAAGCTTTCTTT.

The chain links TRBV24-1 to TRBJ1-1; weak D call: TRBD1 (5 bases). Germline V lookup: CDR1 KGHDR, CDR2 SFDVKD. The CDR3 contains 20 residues. Trimming removed 5 bases from V and 1 base from J, with 28 bases in between. CDR3 nucleotides: TGTGCCACCAGTGGGACCCCATGGAGGAATATGGGACGGAAGAACACTGAAGCTTTCTTT. It codes for CATSGTPWRNMGRKNTEAFF.

This clone appeared a single time. In DNA form, the CDR3 reads TGTGCCAGCAGTGAACAGGGGGCGAGCAATCAGCCCCAGCATTTT. Its translation: CASSEQGASNQPQHF. This chain uses TRBV2 with TRBJ1-5; 8 bases are a match to TRBD1. CDR3 size: 15 residues. Trimming cost V 2 bases and J 1 base; bases outside gene matches: 1. Germline V lookup: CDR1 SNHLY, CDR2 FYNNEI.

CDR3 sequence (DNA): TGTGCCATCAGTGATCGTGACAGGGGTGACTATGGCTACACCTTC. It encodes CAISDRDRGDYGYTF. The V and J genes are TRBV10-3 and TRBJ1-2; 8 positions agree with TRBD1. The CDR3 runs 15 residues. Trimming removed 3 bases from V and 3 bases from J; junction bases left unmatched: 6. Germline V lookup: CDR1 ENHRY, CDR2 SYGVKD.

V gene TRBV5-1 combines with J gene TRBJ2-7; 10 bases map to TRBD2. After removal of 2 bases from V and 6 bases from J, the junction contained 8 bases not matched to a gene. The V gene's germline CDR1 is SGHRS and CDR2 YFSETQ. The CDR3 spans 15 residues. CDR3 sequence: CASSFQRSSGGEQYF. In DNA form, the CDR3 reads TGCGCCAGCAGCTTCCAAAGGTCTAGCGGGGGCGAGCAGTACTTC.

The chain combines TRBV27 with TRBJ1-1; tentative D call: TRBD1 (6 bases). V dropped 4 bases and J dropped 3 bases, with 15 bases sitting between them. CDR3 length equals 15 residues. The germline CDR1 and CDR2 sequences are MNHEY and SMNVEV (reference sequence). The CDR3 spells CASSSVDRKYTEAFF. CDR3 sequence (DNA): TGTGCCAGCAGTTCCGTCGACAGGAAATACACTGAAGCTTTCTTT.

The chain uses TRBV28 and TRBJ1-2; D not certain. The CDR3 loop spans 13 amino acids. The germline V and J ends were trimmed by 4 bases and 0 bases, with 6 bases remaining between them. Germline CDR1 MDHEN, CDR2 SYDVKM. The CDR3 region is CASSSITNYGYTF. DNA for the CDR3: TGTGCCAGCAGTTCGATCACTAACTATGGCTACACCTTC.

This clone was picked up a small number of times. V is TRBV30 and J is TRBJ1-2; D perhaps matches TRBD1 (5 bases). V was trimmed by 5 bases and J by 4 bases, leaving 14 bases between them. Germline V gene lookup returns CDR1 GTSNPN and CDR2 SVGIG (reference sequence). The length of the CDR3 is 13 residues. CDR3 amino acids: CAWPRGSTYGYTF. The CDR3 DNA reads as TGTGCCTGGCCGCGGGGCTCCACCTATGGCTACACCTTC.

V usage is TRBV5-1 and J usage is TRBJ1-3; D possibly corresponds to TRBD1 (5 bases). The CDR3 sequence is 18 residues long. Per germline, CDR1 SGHRS and CDR2 YFSETQ. V was pared by 4 bases and J by 0 bases, with 20 bases between. The CDR3: CASSGESGRGDSGNTIYF. CDR3 DNA sequence: TGCGCCAGCAGCGGCGAAAGCGGACGGGGCGACTCTGGAAACACCATATATTTT.

This clone was observed a few times. This chain links TRBV5-1 with TRBJ1-2, with unresolved D. Germline values: CDR1 SGHRS, CDR2 YFSETQ. Trimming shortened V by 3 bases and J by 0 bases, and 15 bases separated the two germline ends. The CDR3 is made up of 16 amino acids. CDR3 sequence (DNA): TGCGCCAGCAGCTCAACCGGGCCAAACTCTAACTATGGCTACACCTTC. This sequence encodes CASSSTGPNSNYGYTF.

The chain carries TRBV28 and TRBJ2-3; possibly TRBD1 for D (6 bases). The CDR3 contains 17 residues. CDR1 MDHEN and CDR2 SYDVKM come from the germline V gene. V gave up 6 bases and J gave up 0 bases, with 19 bases separating them. CDR3 bases: TGTGCCAGCAGCCCTAGGACCGGGACAAGGAGCACAGATACGCAGTATTTT. Amino acids: CASSPRTGTRSTDTQYF.